Below are 15 T cell receptor beta chains sequenced from a single sample in a study of blood T cells in healthy people across ages. Then a second PCR, running about 6 to 12 cycles, was carried out with a sample-barcoded 5' primer and a J-beta primer mix. TCRdb re-analysed the 5' RACE reads in MiXCR, keeping a single row per CDR3 protein. Here the sample spans 1.5 million to 2 million distinct CDR3 sequences, roughly 43% being singletons. The sample was blood. These receptors all stem from a human donor in good health.

The rearrangement links TRBV7-6 to TRBJ1-1; D not resolved. The germline gives CDR1 SGHVS, CDR2 FNYEAQ. Trimming took off 4 bases at V and 5 bases at J, with 14 bases between the two ends. The CDR3 consists of 14 residues. The DNA for the CDR3 is TGTGCCAGCAGCTCCCGAGGGATGGGGACTGAAGCTTTCTTT. Translation: CASSSRGMGTEAFF.

This clonotype was seen only a few times. The chain has TRBV20-1 and TRBJ2-7, with TRBD1 matching over 11 bases. The J segment lost 1 base and the V segment lost 6 bases, leaving 8 bases of the junction unmatched. The CDR3 loop spans 15 amino acids. CDR1 DFQATT and CDR2 SNEGSKA come from the germline V gene (reference sequence). The CDR3 loop is CSATPGTGGSYEQYF. In DNA, the CDR3 is TGCAGTGCCACCCCCGGGACAGGGGGTTCCTACGAGCAGTACTTC.

The chain uses TRBV9 and TRBJ1-1; a possible D gene is TRBD1 (5 bases). Germline assignment: CDR1 SGDLS and CDR2 YYNGEE. Trimming took off 4 bases at V and 1 base at J, with 17 bases between the two ends. The CDR3 length is 16 residues. The CDR3 DNA sequence: TGTGCCAGCAGCCAGGGTGCCGTAACTGGGAACACTGAAGCTTTCTTT. Translation: CASSQGAVTGNTEAFF.

J is TRBJ1-1 and V is TRBV12-3 or TRBV12-4; D possibly corresponds to TRBD1 (5 bases). This CDR3 has 14 residues. Trimming took off 6 bases at V and 5 bases at J, with 16 bases between the two ends. The CDR3 protein is CASRRDNRGTEAFF. The CDR3 DNA reads TGTGCCAGCAGACGAGATAATAGGGGAACTGAAGCTTTCTTT.

V usage is TRBV4-3 and J usage is TRBJ2-5, with 11 bases that match TRBD2. After removal of 0 bases from V and 1 base from J, the junction contained 4 bases not matched to a gene. This CDR3 region has 17 residues. From germline, CDR1 is LGHNA and CDR2 YSLEER. CDR3 coding DNA: TGCGCCAGCAGCCAAGATAGGACTAGCGGGCTCCAAGAGACCCAGTACTTC. Its translation: CASSQDRTSGLQETQYF.

This chain links TRBV9 with TRBJ1-2; TRBD1 matches 7 bases. V lost 4 bases to trimming and J lost 4 bases; unmatched junction nucleotides: 10. The V gene's germline CDR1 is SGDLS and CDR2 YYNGEE. The CDR3 is made up of 15 amino acids. In DNA, the CDR3 is TGTGCCAGCAGCCCCCAGGGGGTTAGGAGCTATGGCTACACCTTC. Protein sequence: CASSPQGVRSYGYTF.

The V call is TRBV14, the J call TRBJ1-2; TRBD1 matches 7 bases. V shed 3 bases and J 8 bases; nucleotides not matched to a gene: 12. Germline V gene data show CDR1 as SGHDN and CDR2 as FVKESK. The CDR3 is made up of 15 amino acids. CDR3 nucleotides: TGTGCCAGCAGCCATAGGGACAGTGCTTGGTGGGGCTACACCTTC. Protein sequence: CASSHRDSAWWGYTF. The variable domain in full, with the rest retrieved from reference TRBV14 and TRBJ1-2, is EAGVTQFPSHSVIEKGQTVTLRCDPISGHDNLYWYRRVMGKEIKFLLHFVKESKQDESGMPNNRFLAERTGGTYSTLKVQPAELEDSGVYFCASSHRDSAWWGYTFGSGTRLTVV.

This clonotype has just a few counts. The chain's CDR3 is CASSPPTDTDTQYF. CDR3 sequence (DNA): TGCGCCAGCAGCCCCCCGACCGACACAGATACGCAGTATTTT. The V gene is TRBV5-1, the J gene TRBJ2-3; D not certain. The length of the CDR3 is 14 residues. Trimming removed 4 bases from V and 2 bases from J, with 11 bases in between. CDR1 and CDR2 (germline): SGHRS, YFSETQ. The whole variable domain, filled in from reference TRBV5-1 and TRBJ2-3, reads KAGVTQTPRYLIKTRGQQVTLSCSPISGHRSVSWYQQTPGQGLQFLFEYFSETQRNKGNFPGRFSGRQFSNSRSEMNVSTLELGDSALYLCASSPPTDTDTQYFGPGTRLTVL.

This clonotype was counted a few times. J is TRBJ1-2 and V is TRBV29-1; tentative D call: TRBD1 (5 bases). This CDR3 spans 12 amino acids. Per the germline V gene, CDR1 is SQVTM and CDR2 is ANQGSEA. The V end lost 6 bases, the J end lost 1 base, and 9 bases lay between the germline ends. The chain's CDR3 is CSVADSNYGYTF. For the CDR3, the DNA is TGCAGCGTCGCCGACAGTAACTATGGCTACACCTTC.

This clonotype was detected ten times or more. This chain connects TRBV28 to TRBJ2-7; 8 bases agree with TRBD1. Trimming removed 3 bases from V and 2 bases from J; junction bases left unmatched: 3. The CDR3 spans 14 residues. Germline CDR1 is MDHEN and CDR2 is SYDVKM. In DNA, the CDR3 is TGTGCCAGCAGTTTGGGACAGGAGACCTACGAGCAGTACTTC. Translated: CASSLGQETYEQYF.

This clonotype was detected only a few times. The rearrangement links TRBV6-1 to TRBJ2-7; TRBD1 agrees at 11 bases. Germline V gene sequence: CDR1 MNHNS, CDR2 SASEGT. The junction had 5 bases not matched to a gene; V was cut back by 2 bases and J by 2 bases. The CDR3 runs to 16 residues. DNA of the CDR3: TGTGCCAGCAGTGAATGGGACAGGGGGTTTCCCTACGAGCAGTACTTC. It is translated as CASSEWDRGFPYEQYF.

CDR3 protein: CSVDMGGADYGYTF. CDR3 coding DNA: TGCAGCGTCGACATGGGGGGCGCGGACTATGGCTACACCTTC. V gene TRBV29-1 combines with J gene TRBJ1-2, with D tentatively TRBD1 (6 bases). Germline-derived CDR1 and CDR2 are SQVTM and ANQGSEA. V was cut by 6 bases and J by 3 bases, with 17 bases left in between. The CDR3 extends over 14 amino acids.

The chain combines TRBV6-5 with TRBJ1-1; unclear D gene. This CDR3 has 13 residues. V dropped 7 bases and J dropped 3 bases, with 12 bases sitting between them. Germline lookup yields CDR1 MNHEY and CDR2 SVGAGI. The CDR3 sequence is CASTKGRDTEAFF. DNA for the CDR3: TGTGCCAGCACCAAGGGAAGGGACACTGAAGCTTTCTTT.

The genes are TRBV29-1 and TRBJ2-7, with D possibly matching TRBD2 (5 bases). Trimming stripped 5 bases from V and 4 bases from J, with 15 bases between. Germline V gene data show CDR1 as SQVTM and CDR2 as ANQGSEA. The CDR3 totals 13 residues. The chain's CDR3 is CSVSGRFLYEQYF. DNA of the CDR3: TGCAGCGTTAGCGGACGATTTTTGTACGAGCAGTACTTC.

V usage is TRBV10-3 and J usage is TRBJ1-2, with TRBD1 as a possible D gene (5 bases). The germline CDR1 and CDR2 sequences are ENHRY and SYGVKD. The V end lost 9 bases, the J end lost 6 bases, and 17 bases lay between the germline ends. The CDR3 covers 13 residues. CDR3 coding DNA: TGTGCCATTAGGGCAGGGTCTCAGAATGGCTACACCTTC. Protein sequence: CAIRAGSQNGYTF.